The rows below give T cell receptor beta chains drawn from one sample of a study of shared clonotypes between healthy human individuals. Libraries were prepared by immunoSEQ multiplex PCR; TCRdb keeps only in-frame clonotypes and omits some of them. This sample has a few million clones, with 95% found just once. The sequencing input was naive CD4+ T cells sorted from blood. The receptors were gathered from a man between 18 and 35 years old in good health. Both conserved end residues are part of each CDR3. Fields, in order: D gene, clone size, J gene, V gene, CDR3 DNA, CDR3 protein. D genes are given only for firm matches. Clone size, where shown, is once, few, many, or a class for clones that have expanded.

>.|.|TRBJ2-1|TRBV18
TGTGCCAGCTCACCCCTGTACAATGAGCAGTTCTTC
CASSPLYNEQFF
>TRBD1|.|TRBJ2-3|TRBV2
TGTGCCAGCCGGAGAAGGGACAGGGGGTTTAAGGGAGATACGCAGTATTTT
CASRRRDRGFKGDTQYF
>TRBD1|.|TRBJ1-6|TRBV6-5
TGTGCCAGCTTCGAGGCCAGGGGGAATTCACCCCTCCACTTT
CASFEARGNSPLHF
>.|.|TRBJ2-3|TRBV12-5
TGTGCTAGTGGCCGGAACAGTCGAACAGATACGCAGTATTTT
CASGRNSRTDTQYF
>.|.|TRBJ1-3|TRBV5-1
TGCGCCAGCAGCTTGAGCGGAAAGAACACCATATATTTT
CASSLSGKNTIYF
>.|.|TRBJ2-2|TRBV30
TGTGCCTGGAGTGGTCGGAAACTAACGAACACCGGGGAGCTGTTTTTT
CAWSGRKLTNTGELFF
>TRBD1|.|TRBJ2-7|TRBV7-8
TGTGCGAGCGGCCCAAGGGACAGGGGCTCCTACGAGCAGTACTTC
CASGPRDRGSYEQYF
>.|.|TRBJ1-4|TRBV30
TGTGCCTGGAATCAAGGGGCACAGGACGAAAAACTGTTTTTT
CAWNQGAQDEKLFF
>.|.|TRBJ2-1|TRBV7-9
TGTGCCAGCAGCCCCTTTGCGGGTTCGCAGTTCTTC
CASSPFAGSQFF
>TRBD2|.|TRBJ2-5|TRBV5-6
TGTGCCAGTACTAGCGGGAGGGACGAGACCCAGTACTTC
CASTSGRDETQYF
>.|.|TRBJ2-7|TRBV28
TGTGCCAGCAGACTTCAAGGGGCCCCAAGCTCCTACGAGCAGTACTTC
CASRLQGAPSSYEQYF
>.|.|TRBJ1-1|TRBV29-1
TGCAGCGTCGACAGACTGGGGTTGAACACTGAAGCTTTCTTT
CSVDRLGLNTEAFF
>.|.|TRBJ1-2|TRBV7-9
TGTGCCAGCAGCAGAGCCCCAACAGGGAACTATGGCTACACCTTC
CASSRAPTGNYGYTF
>TRBD1|.|TRBJ2-7|TRBV29-1
TGCAGCGTTATCTTCCCGGACAGGGGATTCTACGAGCAGTACTTC
CSVIFPDRGFYEQYF
>.|.|TRBJ2-1|TRBV30
TGTGCCTGGGCGAGGGAGCTCTACAATGAGCAGTTCTTC
CAWARELYNEQFF
>TRBD1|.|TRBJ1-3|TRBV6-5
TGTGCCAGCAGTTTAACAGGGGGCCACACCATATATTTT
CASSLTGGHTIYF
>TRBD1|once|TRBJ2-7|TRBV30
TGTGCCTGGAGTGCACCCGGGACAGGGTCGTACGAGCAGTACTTC
CAWSAPGTGSYEQYF
>.|once|TRBJ1-2|TRBV30
TGTGCCTGGAGTGTACGAATAAACCATGGCTACACCTTC
CAWSVRINHGYTF
>.|once|TRBJ2-2|TRBV2
TGTGCCAGCAGTGCACAAGACACCGGGGAGCTGTTTTTT
CASSAQDTGELFF
>.|.|TRBJ1-1|TRBV6-1
TGTGCCAGCAGTGGCCGAAGATTGGGGGTAACTGAAGCTTTCTTT
CASSGRRLGVTEAFF
>TRBD2|.|TRBJ2-5|TRBV18
TGTGCCAGCGCCTACTGGCAGCGGGGGACTGGGGAGACCCAGTACTTC
CASAYWQRGTGETQYF
>TRBD1|.|TRBJ2-7|TRBV5-5
TGTGCCAGCAGCCGGGGACAGGTCTACGAGCAGTACTTC
CASSRGQVYEQYF
>.|.|TRBJ2-7|TRBV18
TGTGCCAGCTCACCAAAGTCCTCCTACGAGCAGTACTTC
CASSPKSSYEQYF
>TRBD1|.|TRBJ1-2|TRBV7-9
TGTGCCAGCAGCTCAGGACAGGGAATTTCTAACTATGGCTACACCTTC
CASSSGQGISNYGYTF
>.|.|TRBJ1-1|TRBV7-2
TGTGCCAGCAGCCGAGGGGACCTCTGGGGTGAAGCTTTCTTT
CASSRGDLWGEAFF
>.|.|TRBJ2-7|TRBV6-1
TGTGCCAGCAGTCCCTGGGGTTCCTACGAGCAGTACTTC
CASSPWGSYEQYF
>.|.|TRBJ1-5|TRBV19
TGTGCCAGTAGTACGGTCAGGAATCAGCCCCAGCATTTT
CASSTVRNQPQHF
>TRBD2|.|TRBJ2-3|TRBV5-1
TGCGCCAGCAGCGTTGGACTAGCGGCTAGCACAGATACGCAGTATTTT
CASSVGLAASTDTQYF
>TRBD2|.|TRBJ2-5|TRBV7-9
TGTGCCAGCAGCTTAGGAGCGGGAGCAGAGACCCAGTACTTC
CASSLGAGAETQYF
>TRBD1|.|TRBJ2-1|TRBV7-6
TGTGCCAGCAGCTTGGGACAGGTTTACAATGAGCAGTTCTTC
CASSLGQVYNEQFF
>.|.|TRBJ2-7|TRBV4-1
TGCGCCAGCAGCCAAGCCTCGGGTCCGACCTACGAGCAGTACTTC
CASSQASGPTYEQYF
>TRBD1|.|TRBJ2-7|TRBV30
TGTGCCTGGGACAGGGTCCCCTTCTCCTACGAGCAGTACTTC
CAWDRVPFSYEQYF
>.|.|TRBJ2-3|TRBV11-2
TGTGCCAGCAGCCCCGGGACCCCTGGTACGCAGTATTTT
CASSPGTPGTQYF
>.|.|TRBJ1-3|TRBV18
TGTGCCAGCTCAGTACAGTCTGGAACTGGAAACACCATATATTTT
CASSVQSGTGNTIYF
>TRBD1|.|TRBJ1-3|TRBV27
TGTGCCAGCAGTTTAGACAGGGGGAACACCATATATTTT
CASSLDRGNTIYF
>.|.|TRBJ2-2|TRBV7-2
TGTGCCAGCAGTCTTTTCCGGCTCACCGGGGAGCTGTTTTTT
CASSLFRLTGELFF